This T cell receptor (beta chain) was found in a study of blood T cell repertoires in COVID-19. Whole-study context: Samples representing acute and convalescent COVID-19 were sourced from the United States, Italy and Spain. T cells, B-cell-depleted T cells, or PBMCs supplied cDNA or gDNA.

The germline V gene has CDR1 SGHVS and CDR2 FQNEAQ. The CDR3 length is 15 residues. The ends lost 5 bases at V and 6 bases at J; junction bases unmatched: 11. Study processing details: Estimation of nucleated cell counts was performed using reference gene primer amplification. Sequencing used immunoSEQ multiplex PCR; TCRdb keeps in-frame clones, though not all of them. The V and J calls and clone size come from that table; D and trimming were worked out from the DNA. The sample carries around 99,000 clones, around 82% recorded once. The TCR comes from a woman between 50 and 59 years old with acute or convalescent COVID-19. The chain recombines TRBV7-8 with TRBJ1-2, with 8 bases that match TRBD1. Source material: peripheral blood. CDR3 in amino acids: CASSRGQGEIDGYTF. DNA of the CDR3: TGTGCCAGCAGCCGAGGACAGGGAGAAATCGATGGCTACACCTTC.